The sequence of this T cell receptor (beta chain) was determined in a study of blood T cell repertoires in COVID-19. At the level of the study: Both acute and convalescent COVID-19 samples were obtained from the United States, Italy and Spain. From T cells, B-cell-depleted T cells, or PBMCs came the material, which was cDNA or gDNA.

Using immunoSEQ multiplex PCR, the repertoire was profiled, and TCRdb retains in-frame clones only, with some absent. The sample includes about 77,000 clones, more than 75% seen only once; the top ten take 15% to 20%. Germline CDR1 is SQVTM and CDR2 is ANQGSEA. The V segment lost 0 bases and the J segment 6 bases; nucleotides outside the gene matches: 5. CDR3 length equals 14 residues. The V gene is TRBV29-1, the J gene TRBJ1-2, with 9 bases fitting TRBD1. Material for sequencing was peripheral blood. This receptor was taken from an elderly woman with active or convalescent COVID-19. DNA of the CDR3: TGCAGCGTTGAAGAGGGGACAGGGAAGGATGGCTACACCTTC. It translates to CSVEEGTGKDGYTF.